This T cell receptor (beta chain) was recovered during a study of blood T cells in healthy people across ages. A second PCR of roughly 6 to 12 cycles used a sample-barcoded 5' primer and a J-beta primer mix. Every cDNA molecule carried a tag from a template-switch adaptor bearing 12 random nucleotides. TCRdb re-analysed the 5' RACE reads in MiXCR, keeping a single row per CDR3 protein. The table has hundreds of thousands of distinct CDR3 sequences, about half seen once; the top ten hold roughly 30%. V lost 0 bases, J lost 7 bases, and 7 bases lay in between. The germline gives CDR1 SGDLS, CDR2 YYNGEE. This CDR3 spans 13 amino acids. Findings and caveats of the study: Higher diversity and more naive CD4+ cells were features of long-lived donors, compared to aged donors. PBMCs left unsorted prevented a conclusive naive versus antigen-experienced comparison.

Note on this clonotype: The antigen is undetermined.

Material for sequencing was blood. The sequence was obtained from a woman aged 55-75 years in good health. V and J are TRBV9 and TRBJ1-4; D perhaps matches TRBD1 (5 bases). The CDR3 region has the DNA TGTGCCAGCAGCGTAGGGGACCTTGAAAAACTGTTTTTT. Its translation: CASSVGDLEKLFF. The full variable domain, in which reference TRBV9 and TRBJ1-4 provide the parts outside the CDR3, is DSGVTQTPKHLITATGQRVTLRCSPRSGDLSVYWYQQSLDQGLQFLIQYYNGEERAKGNILERFSAQQFPDLHSELNLSSLELGDSALYFCASSVGDLEKLFFGSGTQLSVL.